Shown below are 27 T cell receptor beta chains from a single sample sequenced in a study of cytomegalovirus exposure and HLA in healthy donors. Researchers ran the PCR with 60 Vbeta and 13 Jbeta primers. TCRdb's table, derived via immunoSEQ multiplex PCR, lists solely in-frame clones and lacks some. This sample has about 130,000 clones, with around four fifths found just once. The sample consisted of PBMCs. These receptors originate from a man under 40 in good health and CMV-seropositive.

The chain combines TRBV13 with TRBJ2-1, with 9 bases fitting TRBD2. The CDR3 length is 16 residues. V gave up 1 base and J gave up 6 bases; unmatched junction bases: 7. CDR1 is PRHDT, CDR2 FYEKMQ, per germline (reference sequence). CDR3 region: CASSLEGLASFNEQFF. The CDR3 DNA reads as TGTGCCAGCAGCTTAGAGGGACTAGCAAGTTTCAATGAGCAGTTCTTC.

This clone turned up a few times. The gene calls are TRBV5-6 and TRBJ2-7, with TRBD2 identical over 7 bases. This CDR3 spans 14 amino acids. Trimming took 4 bases from V and 5 from J; bases not matched to a gene: 9. Germline CDR1 is SGHDT and CDR2 is YYEEEE. The CDR3 DNA sequence: TGTGCCAGCAGCCTTGGGGTGGGACTAAACGAGCAGTACTTC. This gives the protein CASSLGVGLNEQYF. Together with reference TRBV5-6 and TRBJ2-7, the CDR3 gives the full variable domain: DAGVTQSPTHLIKTRGQQVTLRCSPKSGHDTVSWYQQALGQGPQFIFQYYEEEERQRGNFPDRFSGHQFPNYSSELNVNALLLGDSALYLCASSLGVGLNEQYFGPGTRLTVT.

This chain links TRBV4-3 with TRBJ2-7; 10 bases fit TRBD2. J gave up 0 bases and V 4 bases, and 9 bases lay outside the gene matches. The CDR3 length is 17 residues. Germline CDR1 reads LGHNA; CDR2 reads YSLEER. CDR3 sequence: CASSLGGAGGSSYEQYF. The CDR3 DNA is TGCGCCAGCAGCCTAGGGGGAGCGGGAGGGAGCTCCTACGAGCAGTACTTC.

This chain links TRBV28 with TRBJ2-5; 10 bases line up with TRBD2. Germline-derived CDR1 and CDR2 are MDHEN and SYDVKM. V trimming: 5 bases; J trimming: 5 bases; junction bases outside the gene matches: 11. The CDR3 has 16 residues. The CDR3 coding sequence is TGTGCCAGCAGTCCCTCGATAGCGGGAGGTATGGAGACCCAGTACTTC. It specifies CASSPSIAGGMETQYF.

V gene TRBV4-2 combines with J gene TRBJ2-7, with D perhaps TRBD1 (5 bases). The CDR3 contains 15 residues. The V and J ends lost 0 bases and 4 bases respectively, with 13 bases between them. The germline V gene encodes CDR1 LGHNA and CDR2 YNFKEQ. CDR3 amino acids: CASSQEDTTKYEQYF. The CDR3 nucleotides read TGTGCCAGCAGCCAAGAGGACACCACGAAATACGAGCAGTACTTC.

This chain joins TRBV10-3 and TRBJ1-5; TRBD1 might be the D (5 bases). The V and J ends lost 6 bases and 0 bases respectively, with 6 bases between them. This CDR3 is 13 amino acids long. Germline assignment: CDR1 ENHRY and CDR2 SYGVKD. CDR3 sequence reads: CAIRRGSNQPQHF. CDR3 DNA: TGTGCCATCAGAAGGGGTAGCAATCAGCCCCAGCATTTT.

The chain carries TRBV27 and TRBJ1-5; 8 nucleotides align to TRBD1. Trimming took 10 bases from V and 2 from J; bases not matched to a gene: 7. This CDR3 contains 14 residues. CDR1 is MNHEY, CDR2 SMNVEV, per germline (reference sequence). The CDR3 DNA follows: TGTGCCACCAGACAGGGGCGGGGCAATCAGCCCCAGCATTTT. This sequence encodes CATRQGRGNQPQHF.

V usage is TRBV4-2 and J usage is TRBJ2-7; a weak D match, TRBD1 (5 bases). Between the trimmed V and J ends, which lost 4 bases and 2 bases, there was a span of 15 bases. CDR3 size: 15 residues. CDR1 and CDR2 from the germline V gene are LGHNA and YNFKEQ. This CDR3 is CASSLRGSPTYEQYF. CDR3 bases: TGTGCCAGCAGCCTAAGGGGTTCTCCGACCTACGAGCAGTACTTC.

The chain recombines TRBV27 with TRBJ1-5, with D uncertain. The V end was cut by 5 bases, the J end by 1 base, with 12 bases between. Germline-derived CDR1 and CDR2 are MNHEY and SMNVEV (reference sequence). The CDR3 sequence is 15 residues long. The CDR3: CASSPFPGSNQPQHF. The CDR3 DNA reads TGTGCCAGCAGTCCTTTCCCGGGGAGCAATCAGCCCCAGCATTTT.

This clone has just one count. V usage is TRBV30 and J usage is TRBJ2-3; D is possibly TRBD2 (5 bases). Germline CDR1 reads GTSNPN; CDR2 reads SVGIG (reference sequence). CDR3 length: 12 amino acids. V dropped 1 base and J dropped 4 bases, with 6 bases sitting between them. CDR3 amino acids: CAWSAGADTQYF. The DNA for the CDR3 is TGTGCCTGGAGTGCCGGGGCAGATACGCAGTATTTT.

The rearrangement uses TRBV7-9 and TRBJ1-1, with D unclear. Trimming pared 1 base from V and 10 bases from J, leaving 19 bases between. The germline V gene has CDR1 SEHNR and CDR2 FQNEAQ (reference sequence). The CDR3 is 15 residues long. DNA of the CDR3: TGTGCCAGCAGCTTAGTAGCGCCCAACACCAGAGGAGCTTTCTTT. It encodes CASSLVAPNTRGAFF.

Points on this clone: The same CDR3 arises from other DNA sequences in this sample as well. The V gene is TRBV7-9, the J gene TRBJ2-2, with D hard to call. The CDR3 spans 12 residues. Trimming removed 8 bases at V and 0 bases at J, with 4 bases between. Germline lookup yields CDR1 SEHNR and CDR2 FQNEAQ (reference sequence). The CDR3, as DNA: TGTGCCAGCTCTTCGAACACCGGGGAGCTGTTTTTT. Amino acids: CASSSNTGELFF.

V usage is TRBV7-9 and J usage is TRBJ2-7; 7 bases line up with TRBD1. In germline, CDR1 is SEHNR, CDR2 FQNEAQ (reference sequence). The CDR3 is made up of 14 amino acids. V shed 3 bases and J 1 base; nucleotides not matched to a gene: 3. This CDR3 reads CASSLSGQSYEQYF. The CDR3 DNA follows: TGTGCCAGCAGCTTGTCGGGACAGTCCTACGAGCAGTACTTC.

This clone was found a few times. This chain links TRBV27 with TRBJ2-5, with 7 bases lining up with TRBD2. CDR3 length equals 14 residues. Germline V gives CDR1 MNHEY, CDR2 SMNVEV (reference sequence). The junction had 4 bases not matched to a gene; V was cut back by 3 bases and J by 3 bases. The CDR3 DNA follows: TGTGCCAGCAGTTTCATGGGGGGGAAAGAGACCCAGTACTTC. Its translation is CASSFMGGKETQYF.

The chain carries TRBV7-3 and TRBJ2-5, with TRBD2 matching 7 bases. V shed 5 bases, J shed 2 bases, and the junction held 8 bases outside the gene matches. The CDR3 loop spans 15 amino acids. Looked up from germline, CDR1 is SGHTA and CDR2 is FQGTGA. In DNA, the CDR3 is TGTGCCAGCAGCCGGACTAGTGGGTATCAAGAGACCCAGTACTTC. This translates into CASSRTSGYQETQYF.

The gene calls are TRBV4-1 and TRBJ2-3; TRBD2 agrees at 7 bases. With 6 bases clipped from V and 1 base from J, the junction kept 7 bases outside the gene matches. Germline V gene data show CDR1 as MGHRA and CDR2 as YSYEKL. The CDR3 is 15 residues long. The CDR3: CASSYPAGGTDTQYF. The CDR3 DNA reads as TGCGCCAGCAGTTACCCGGCGGGGGGCACAGATACGCAGTATTTT.

The chain is built from TRBV28 and TRBJ1-2; D is perhaps TRBD1 (5 bases). Germline CDR1 is MDHEN and CDR2 is SYDVKM. The CDR3 has 14 residues. V lost 6 bases to trimming and J lost 2 bases, with 13 bases between them. CDR3 sequence reads: CASSRPTANYGYTF. CDR3 nucleotide sequence: TGTGCCAGCAGCCGCCCGACAGCAAACTATGGCTACACCTTC.

V is TRBV11-2 and J is TRBJ2-7, with 8 bases identical to TRBD1. The V and J ends lost 5 bases and 2 bases, in that order; junction bases with no gene match: 8. The CDR3 is made up of 15 amino acids. Germline loops: CDR1 SGHAT, CDR2 FQNNGV. For the CDR3, the DNA is TGTGCCAGCAGCCGAGGGACAGGCCTCCCCTACGAGCAGTACTTC. Translation: CASSRGTGLPYEQYF.

The chain links TRBV5-4 to TRBJ2-1; D is possibly TRBD1 (8 bases). V lost 4 bases and J 6 bases, leaving 20 bases between the germline ends. The CDR3 contains 16 residues. The germline CDR1 and CDR2 sequences are SGHNT and YYREEE (reference sequence). The CDR3 DNA sequence: TGTGCCAGCAGCCAGGGGGCGGGGGCGCAGCGCAATGAGCAGTTCTTC. It specifies CASSQGAGAQRNEQFF.

The chain links TRBV2 to TRBJ2-5, with 7 positions matching TRBD1. This CDR3 contains 14 residues. V dropped 7 bases and J dropped 2; count of bases not matched to a gene: 7. Germline V CDR1 and CDR2: SNHLY, FYNNEI. The CDR3 loop is CASTDRVSQETQYF. DNA of the CDR3: TGTGCCAGCACCGACAGGGTTTCGCAAGAGACCCAGTACTTC.

V usage is TRBV6-5 and J usage is TRBJ2-7; 8 nucleotides match TRBD2. Germline V gene sequence: CDR1 MNHEY, CDR2 SVGAGI. J lost 4 bases, V lost 5 bases, and 4 bases had no gene match. The CDR3 runs 13 residues. The CDR3, as DNA: TGTGCCAGCAGTATCCCGGGGGGGTACGAGCAGTACTTC. Encoded protein: CASSIPGGYEQYF.

This clone came up a few times. The chain combines TRBV27 with TRBJ1-1; D not resolved. Germline assignment: CDR1 MNHEY and CDR2 SMNVEV (reference sequence). V dropped 2 bases and J dropped 3 bases, with 10 bases sitting between them. The CDR3 contains 14 residues. CDR3 loop: CASSLGPWDTEAFF. The CDR3 region has the DNA TGTGCCAGCAGTTTAGGGCCATGGGACACTGAAGCTTTCTTT.

V gene TRBV9 combines with J gene TRBJ1-5, with D possibly matching TRBD1 (5 bases). Per germline, CDR1 SGDLS and CDR2 YYNGEE. CDR3 size: 19 residues. V gave up 0 bases and J gave up 3 bases, with 22 bases separating them. The CDR3 DNA follows: TGTGCCAGCAGCGTAGGAGGCGGGGGGTCGGGACGGCCCAATCAGCCCCAGCATTTT. This sequence encodes CASSVGGGGSGRPNQPQHF.

The chain recombines TRBV5-1 with TRBJ1-5, with D maybe TRBD1 (5 bases). With 0 bases removed from V and 2 bases from J, the gap between germline ends came to 9 bases. The CDR3 consists of 15 residues. Per germline, CDR1 SGHRS and CDR2 YFSETQ. CDR3 amino acids: CASSLGEGGNQPQHF. In DNA, the CDR3 is TGCGCCAGCAGCTTGGGTGAAGGGGGCAATCAGCCCCAGCATTTT.

The J gene is TRBJ2-7, the V gene TRBV5-1; 8 bases fit TRBD1. Germline V gene lookup returns CDR1 SGHRS and CDR2 YFSETQ. Germline trimming cut 4 bases from V and 2 bases from J; bases unmatched to any gene: 20. CDR3 length: 19 residues. CDR3 sequence (DNA): TGCGCCAGCAGCATCCTCGGGACAGGAAAAACTAAAGGGACCTACGAGCAGTACTTC. Amino acid sequence: CASSILGTGKTKGTYEQYF.

This clone was observed a few times. This chain connects TRBV25-1 to TRBJ2-1; 10 nucleotides align to TRBD2. Trimming took 7 bases from V and 8 from J; bases not matched to a gene: 2. Germline CDR1 and CDR2: MGHDK and SYGVNS. The CDR3 runs 12 residues. CDR3 sequence (DNA): TGTGCCAGCAAGCGGGAGGGCGATGAGCAGTTCTTC. It encodes CASKREGDEQFF.

J is TRBJ2-7 and V is TRBV19; 9 positions agree with TRBD2. The ends lost 3 bases at V and 2 bases at J; junction bases unmatched: 17. This CDR3 spans 19 amino acids. CDR1 and CDR2 (germline): LNHDA, SQIVND (reference sequence). The CDR3 coding sequence is TGTGCCAGTAGTATTAGCGCTAGCGGGAACCCCCAGAGCCCCTACGAGCAGTACTTC. Encoded protein: CASSISASGNPQSPYEQYF.